This TCR beta chain comes out of a study of tumor-infiltrating lymphocytes in primary liver carcinoma. Study findings and constraints: Tumor-adjacent and tumor-blood pairs displayed less overlap than did pairs of tumor regions.

The CDR3 is 13 residues long. Trimming pared 7 bases from V and 9 bases from J, leaving 19 bases between. The germline gives CDR1 MNHEY, CDR2 SVGEGT. From around 0.5 ug total RNA, TCR beta cDNA was generated with a primer in the constant region. Nested multiplex PCR, run for three rounds with slightly modified ARM-PCR, yielded TCR beta libraries. Two initial PCR rounds of 10 to 11 cycles each paired TRBV1-TRBV30 forward primers with a C-beta reverse primer. Each CDR3 protein is one row after TCRdb ran MiXCR on the multiplex PCR reads. This sample has roughly 330,000 distinct CDR3 sequences; less than 75% occur once, and the top ten carry roughly 6%. In its sample, this clonotype was seen many times. Its antigen is as yet unknown. In addition to blood RNA drawn from unsorted whole blood, germline DNA was extracted. About 4 milliliters of peripheral blood were gathered ahead of the operation.

This chain uses TRBV6-2 or TRBV6-3 with TRBJ2-7; maybe TRBD2 (5 bases). The TCR originated in a man aged 35-49 years with primary liver carcinoma and hepatitis B virus infection. What was sequenced was peripheral blood. CDR3 region: CASNPAGVTGQYF. DNA for the CDR3: TGTGCCAGCAACCCCGCCGGGGTGACCGGGCAGTACTTC.